Following are 32 T cell receptor beta chains from one sample sequenced in a study of blood T cell repertoires in COVID-19. The repertoire was sequenced with immunoSEQ multiplex PCR; TCRdb's copy has only in-frame clones and lacks some. Here the sample spans about 350,000 clones, about 90% being singletons. Sequenced sample: PBMCs or T cells enriched from blood (not recorded which). These receptors all come from a woman aged 25 to 39 who had been exposed to COVID-19.

Points on this clone: One junction end does not reproduce the germline sequence, and a read error may be involved. The chain carries TRBV11-2 and TRBJ2-1, with 11 bases fitting TRBD2. The CDR3 sequence is 14 residues long. Germline V gene lookup returns CDR1 SGHAT and CDR2 FQNNGV. The CDR3 spells CASSLDMAGLAALF. In DNA form, the CDR3 reads TGTGCCAGCAGCTTAGACATGGCGGGACTAGCGGCCCTCTTC.

The rearrangement links TRBV10-3 to TRBJ1-1; 8 bases map to TRBD1. V was pared by 1 base and J by 8 bases, with 6 bases of the junction left unmatched. The CDR3 loop spans 14 amino acids. Germline V lookup: CDR1 ENHRY, CDR2 SYGVKD. CDR3 in amino acids: CAISELLDRGEAFF. CDR3 sequence (DNA): TGTGCCATCAGTGAGTTATTAGACAGGGGAGAAGCTTTCTTT.

V gene TRBV14 combines with J gene TRBJ2-5, with 8 nucleotides matching TRBD2. From germline, CDR1 is SGHDN and CDR2 FVKESK. The CDR3 totals 16 residues. Unmatched junction bases numbered 13, after V lost 6 bases and J lost 4 bases. The CDR3 is CASSWREAGVSETQYF. CDR3 coding DNA: TGTGCCAGCAGTTGGAGAGAAGCGGGAGTTTCAGAGACCCAGTACTTC.

V gene TRBV19 combines with J gene TRBJ2-1, with 14 bases that match TRBD2. There are 17 residues in the CDR3. J lost 9 bases, V lost 4 bases, and 11 bases had no gene match. Looked up from germline, CDR1 is LNHDA and CDR2 is SQIVND (reference sequence). The CDR3 is CASSTDRLAGGSGEQFF. The CDR3 coding sequence is TGTGCCAGTAGTACCGATCGACTAGCGGGAGGGTCGGGTGAGCAGTTCTTC.

The chain uses TRBV10-3 and TRBJ2-1, with 8 bases matching TRBD2. The J segment lost 8 bases and the V segment lost 3 bases, leaving 3 bases of the junction unmatched. The CDR3 consists of 13 residues. The germline V gene has CDR1 ENHRY and CDR2 SYGVKD. CDR3 loop: CAISERREDEQFF. The DNA for the CDR3 is TGTGCCATCAGTGAAAGGCGGGAGGATGAGCAGTTCTTC.

This clone was picked up one time. The chain couples TRBV7-8 to TRBJ2-1; 12 positions match TRBD1. Unmatched junction bases numbered 7, after V lost 5 bases and J lost 8 bases. The germline CDR1 and CDR2 sequences are SGHVS and FQNEAQ. The CDR3 runs 15 residues. The CDR3 loop is CASSPTGQGAYEQFF. The CDR3 nucleotides are TGTGCCAGCAGCCCCACGGGACAGGGGGCATATGAGCAGTTCTTC.

This chain uses TRBV5-6 with TRBJ2-3; possible D gene TRBD1, 6 bases. Germline CDR1 reads SGHDT; CDR2 reads YYEEEE. The length of the CDR3 is 16 residues. V dropped 4 bases and J dropped 1 base, with 16 bases sitting between them. The CDR3 spells CASSIQTGAGTDTQYF. CDR3 DNA: TGTGCCAGCAGCATCCAGACAGGCGCCGGCACAGATACGCAGTATTTT.

The J gene is TRBJ1-2, the V gene TRBV13; 7 bases map to TRBD1. V shed 0 bases, J shed 5 bases, and the junction held 3 bases outside the gene matches. Germline V gene sequence: CDR1 PRHDT, CDR2 FYEKMQ (reference sequence). CDR3 length: 14 residues. This CDR3 reads CASSLGTGSYGYTF. In DNA, the CDR3 is TGTGCCAGCAGCTTAGGGACAGGGTCGTATGGCTACACCTTC.

The chain carries TRBV15 and TRBJ1-2; D perhaps matches TRBD1 (6 bases). V was cut by 5 bases and J by 2 bases, with 12 bases left in between. The CDR3 loop spans 14 amino acids. Germline CDR1 LNHNV, CDR2 YYDKDF (reference sequence). In DNA, the CDR3 is TGTGCCACCAGCCGGGGGGGGACAAACTATGGCTACACCTTC. Residues: CATSRGGTNYGYTF.

This chain joins TRBV19 and TRBJ2-2; 8 bases are shared with TRBD1. The CDR3 covers 14 residues. CDR1 is LNHDA, CDR2 SQIVND, per germline (reference sequence). The junction had 7 bases not matched to a gene; V was cut back by 6 bases and J by 7 bases. CDR3 loop: CASRNRGSLGELFF. The CDR3 nucleotides are TGTGCCAGTAGAAACAGGGGGTCGCTCGGGGAGCTGTTTTTT.

The chain recombines TRBV27 with TRBJ1-2; no clear D. CDR1 is MNHEY, CDR2 SMNVEV, per germline (reference sequence). The CDR3 contains 13 residues. Trimming cost V 5 bases and J 5 bases, with 12 bases left between them. The CDR3 bases are TGTGCCAGCAGTGGGGAGCGAACTTATGGCTACACCTTC. It yields the protein CASSGERTYGYTF.

The chain couples TRBV10-3 to TRBJ1-4; D perhaps matches TRBD1 (5 bases). Trimming stripped 0 bases from V and 8 bases from J, with 16 bases between. CDR3 length equals 16 residues. Germline-derived CDR1 and CDR2 are ENHRY and SYGVKD. The CDR3 region is CAISESTGSNDEKLFF. CDR3 sequence (DNA): TGTGCCATCAGTGAGTCTACAGGCTCCAATGACGAAAAACTGTTTTTT.

This clone was recorded once. V usage is TRBV18 and J usage is TRBJ1-5; the D is unclear. The CDR3 sequence is 17 residues long. The V gene's germline CDR1 is KGHSH and CDR2 LQKENI. Between the trimmed V and J ends, which lost 4 bases and 0 bases, there was a span of 16 bases. The CDR3 sequence is CASSLHKLQDSNQPQHF. The CDR3 DNA is TGTGCCAGCTCACTTCACAAGTTGCAAGATAGCAATCAGCCCCAGCATTTT.

This sequence joins TRBV9 and TRBJ2-6, with 12 bases aligning to TRBD2. CDR3 size: 18 residues. Germline-derived CDR1 and CDR2 are SGDLS and YYNGEE. V gave up 2 bases and J gave up 0 bases; unmatched junction bases: 3. The CDR3 region has the DNA TGTGCCAGCAGCGTGAGGACTAGCGGGATCTCTGGGGCCAACGTCCTGACTTTC. Its translation: CASSVRTSGISGANVLTF.

This chain connects TRBV11-2 to TRBJ2-7; possible D gene TRBD1, 6 bases. The CDR3 has 15 residues. The germline V gene encodes CDR1 SGHAT and CDR2 FQNNGV. V lost 1 base, J lost 0 bases, and 10 bases lay in between. CDR3 protein: CASSLAGASSYEQYF. CDR3 in DNA: TGTGCCAGCAGCTTAGCAGGGGCTAGCTCCTACGAGCAGTACTTC.

The chain is built from TRBV5-4 and TRBJ2-1; D gene ambiguous. This CDR3 has 15 amino acids. The V end was cut by 0 bases, the J end by 1 base, with 8 bases between. Germline CDR1 reads SGHNT; CDR2 reads YYREEE (reference sequence). As DNA, the CDR3 is TGTGCCAGCAGCTTGGGGAGAGATTCCTACAATGAGCAGTTCTTC. Translated, it gives CASSLGRDSYNEQFF.

This clone came up once. CDR3 sequence: CASSWAGTNYGYTF. CDR3 nucleotide sequence: TGTGCCAGCAGTTGGGCTGGTACTAACTATGGCTACACCTTC. The V and J genes are TRBV27 and TRBJ1-2; D gene unclear. V gave up 4 bases and J gave up 0 bases, with 9 bases separating them. This CDR3 has 14 residues. The germline CDR1 and CDR2 sequences are MNHEY and SMNVEV (reference sequence).

CDR3 residues: CARRLGHEAFF. The CDR3 bases are TGTGCCAGGAGGCTAGGACATGAAGCTTTCTTT. This chain uses TRBV2 with TRBJ1-1; a possible D gene is TRBD1 (5 bases). This CDR3 has 11 residues. CDR1 and CDR2 (germline): SNHLY, FYNNEI. The ends were cut back, 9 bases at V and 7 bases at J, with 12 bases in the middle.

The chain joins TRBV27 to TRBJ1-1, with TRBD1 matching over 7 bases. The CDR3 is made up of 18 amino acids. Germline CDR1 MNHEY, CDR2 SMNVEV (reference sequence). V lost 4 bases, J lost 1 base, and 15 bases stayed unmatched. The CDR3 DNA reads as TGTGCCAGCAGTTCACCCCCAAGACAGGGTTGGCGGAACACTGAAGCTTTCTTT. As protein: CASSSPPRQGWRNTEAFF.

V usage is TRBV2 and J usage is TRBJ1-1; TRBD1 agrees at 9 bases. CDR1 and CDR2 from the germline V gene are SNHLY and FYNNEI. Unmatched junction bases numbered 6, after V lost 6 bases and J lost 4 bases. The CDR3 sequence is 14 residues long. CDR3 sequence (DNA): TGTGCCAGCAGAAGGGACAGGGTGATCACTGAAGCTTTCTTT. Its translation: CASRRDRVITEAFF.

The chain employs TRBV27 and TRBJ2-7; 8 bases fit TRBD1. The germline V gene encodes CDR1 MNHEY and CDR2 SMNVEV (reference sequence). The J segment lost 6 bases and the V segment lost 5 bases, leaving 9 bases of the junction unmatched. The length of the CDR3 is 14 residues. The CDR3 reads CASSRTGKAVEQYF. The CDR3 nucleotides are TGTGCCAGCAGTAGGACAGGGAAGGCGGTCGAGCAGTACTTC.

This sequence joins TRBV11-2 and TRBJ2-5; TRBD1 matches at 8 bases. Germline V gives CDR1 SGHAT, CDR2 FQNNGV. V lost 3 bases, J lost 5 bases, and 5 bases stayed unmatched. The CDR3 runs to 14 residues. The CDR3 DNA reads as TGTGCCAGCAGCTTCGGACAGGGTTGGGAGACCCAGTACTTC. Translation: CASSFGQGWETQYF.

The chain is built from TRBV7-6 and TRBJ2-7; D is perhaps TRBD1 (6 bases). The germline V gene has CDR1 SGHVS and CDR2 FNYEAQ. Deletions cut 5 bases from V and 0 bases from J, with 17 bases between. The CDR3 is 16 residues long. The CDR3: CASSNRDRSSSYEQYF. The CDR3 DNA reads TGTGCCAGCAGCAATCGAGACAGGAGTAGCTCCTACGAGCAGTACTTC.

The chain combines TRBV12-3 or TRBV12-4 with TRBJ2-1; tentatively, D is TRBD2 (5 bases). This CDR3 region has 12 residues. Trimming took 4 bases from V and 6 from J, leaving 7 bases between them. The CDR3 reads CASSSTSNEQFF. In nucleotides, the CDR3 is TGTGCCAGCAGTTCCACTAGCAATGAGCAGTTCTTC.

The genes are TRBV3-1 (or the pseudogene TRBV3-2) and TRBJ1-5; D gene uncertain. The V gene's germline CDR1 is LGHDT and CDR2 YNNKEL (reference sequence). CDR3 length: 14 amino acids. V was shortened by 0 bases and J by 4 bases, with 7 bases between the two germline ends. The CDR3 DNA sequence: TGTGCCAGCAGCCAAGAGGAGCAGAATCAGCCCCAGCATTTT. Its protein is CASSQEEQNQPQHF.

The V and J genes are TRBV7-9 and TRBJ2-1, with TRBD1 matching 8 bases. In germline, CDR1 is SEHNR, CDR2 FQNEAQ (reference sequence). CDR3 length equals 16 residues. Losses at the gene ends were 5 bases for V and 7 bases for J; bases not matched to a gene: 13. The CDR3 loop reads CASSAAGTGYKNEQFF. CDR3 coding DNA: TGTGCCAGCAGCGCTGCCGGGACAGGATACAAGAATGAGCAGTTCTTC. Full variable domain (outside the CDR3, taken from reference TRBV7-9 and TRBJ2-1): DTGVSQNPRHKITKRGQNVTFRCDPISEHNRLYWYRQTLGQGPEFLTYFQNEAQLEKSRLLSDRFSAERPKGSFSTLEIQRTEQGDSAMYLCASSAAGTGYKNEQFFGPGTRLTVL.

This rearrangement joins TRBV6-4 to TRBJ1-5, with a weak D call TRBD1 (6 bases). V gave up 11 bases and J gave up 3 bases, with 11 bases separating them. The CDR3 runs 12 residues. Germline V gene data show CDR1 as MRHNA and CDR2 as SNTAGT. As DNA, the CDR3 is TGTGCCGCCCCGGGACACAATCAGCCCCAGCATTTT. This codes for CAAPGHNQPQHF.

The chain combines TRBV5-5 with TRBJ2-3; TRBD2 agrees at 11 bases. Germline CDR1 and CDR2: SGHKS and YYEKEE (reference sequence). The CDR3 is made up of 16 amino acids. Germline trimming cut 4 bases from V and 2 bases from J; bases unmatched to any gene: 6. The CDR3 DNA reads as TGTGCCAGCAGCGCTGGGACTAGCGGCCACACAGATACGCAGTATTTT. Protein product: CASSAGTSGHTDTQYF.

This clone was counted a single time. This rearrangement joins TRBV18 to TRBJ2-2, with a weak D call TRBD1 (5 bases). V lost 6 bases, J lost 4 bases, and 9 bases lay in between. The CDR3 is 13 residues long. Per the germline V gene, CDR1 is KGHSH and CDR2 is LQKENI. As DNA, the CDR3 is TGTGCCAGCTCGGCGGACATCACCGGGGAGCTGTTTTTT. Its protein is CASSADITGELFF.

The chain employs TRBV24-1 and TRBJ2-5; D perhaps matches TRBD1 (5 bases). The V gene lost 0 bases and the J gene lost 3 bases, with 7 bases spanning the gap. Germline V gives CDR1 KGHDR, CDR2 SFDVKD. The CDR3 has 14 amino acids. The DNA of the CDR3 is TGTGCCACCAGTGATTTGGGGGCAAAAGAGACCCAGTACTTC. It translates to CATSDLGAKETQYF.

The V call is TRBV28, the J call TRBJ1-5, with D possibly TRBD1 on 5 matching bases. The CDR3 sequence is 13 residues long. Trimming pared 4 bases from V and 3 bases from J, leaving 7 bases between. Per germline, CDR1 MDHEN and CDR2 SYDVKM. The CDR3 is CASSYRSNQPQHF. The CDR3 DNA reads as TGTGCCAGCAGTTACAGGTCCAATCAGCCCCAGCATTTT.

The chain carries TRBV5-8 and TRBJ1-2; 7 nucleotides match TRBD1. J was trimmed by 4 bases and V by 4 bases; bases with no gene match: 10. Germline V gene data show CDR1 as SGHTS and CDR2 as YDEGEE. The CDR3 has 15 amino acids. Written as DNA, the CDR3 is TGTGCCAGCAGCCGCACCCGACAGGGCTCCTATGGCTACACCTTC. Amino acids: CASSRTRQGSYGYTF.